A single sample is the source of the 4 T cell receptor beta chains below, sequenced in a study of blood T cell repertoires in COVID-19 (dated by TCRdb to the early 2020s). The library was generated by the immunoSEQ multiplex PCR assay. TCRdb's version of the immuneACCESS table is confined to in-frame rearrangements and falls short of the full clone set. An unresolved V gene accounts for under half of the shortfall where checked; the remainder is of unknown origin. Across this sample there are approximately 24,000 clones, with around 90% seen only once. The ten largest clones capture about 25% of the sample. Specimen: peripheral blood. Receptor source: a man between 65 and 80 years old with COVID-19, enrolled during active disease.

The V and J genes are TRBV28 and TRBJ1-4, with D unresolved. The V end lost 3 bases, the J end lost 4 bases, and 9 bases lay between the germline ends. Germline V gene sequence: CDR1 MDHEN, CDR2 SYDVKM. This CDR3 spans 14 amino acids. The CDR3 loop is CASSLRLFNEKLFF. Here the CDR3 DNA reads TGTGCCAGCAGTTTGAGACTGTTTAATGAAAAACTGTTTTTT.

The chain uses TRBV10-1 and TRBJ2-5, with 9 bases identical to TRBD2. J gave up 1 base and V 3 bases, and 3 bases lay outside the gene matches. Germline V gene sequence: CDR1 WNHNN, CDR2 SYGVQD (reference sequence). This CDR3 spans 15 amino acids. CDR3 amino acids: CASSELAGTQETQYF. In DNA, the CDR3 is TGCGCCAGCAGTGAACTAGCGGGCACCCAAGAGACCCAGTACTTC.

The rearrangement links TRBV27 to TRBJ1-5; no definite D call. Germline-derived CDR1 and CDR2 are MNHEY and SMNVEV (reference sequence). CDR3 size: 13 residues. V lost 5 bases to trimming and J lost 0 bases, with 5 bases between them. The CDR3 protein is CASSPNSNQPQHF. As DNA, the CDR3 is TGTGCCAGCAGTCCCAATAGCAATCAGCCCCAGCATTTT.

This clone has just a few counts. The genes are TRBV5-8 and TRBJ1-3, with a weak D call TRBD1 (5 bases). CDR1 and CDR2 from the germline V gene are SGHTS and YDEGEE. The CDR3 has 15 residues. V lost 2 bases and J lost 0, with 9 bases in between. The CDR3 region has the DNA TGTGCCAGCAGCTTAGGGGTTAGCTCTGGAAACACCATATATTTT. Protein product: CASSLGVSSGNTIYF.